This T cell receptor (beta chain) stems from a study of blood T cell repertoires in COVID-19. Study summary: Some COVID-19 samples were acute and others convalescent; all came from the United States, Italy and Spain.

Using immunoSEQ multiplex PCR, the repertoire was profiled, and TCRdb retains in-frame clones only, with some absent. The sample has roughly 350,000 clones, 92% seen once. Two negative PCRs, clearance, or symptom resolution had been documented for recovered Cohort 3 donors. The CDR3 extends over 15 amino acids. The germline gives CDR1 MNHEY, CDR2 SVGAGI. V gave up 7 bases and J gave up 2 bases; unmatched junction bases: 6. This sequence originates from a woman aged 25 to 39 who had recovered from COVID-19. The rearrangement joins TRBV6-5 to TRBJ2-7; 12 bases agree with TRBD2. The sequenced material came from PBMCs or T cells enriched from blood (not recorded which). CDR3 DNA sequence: TGTGCCAGCACCCCTGGACTAGCGGGGACCTACGAGCAGTACTTC. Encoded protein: CASTPGLAGTYEQYF.